This entry is about one T cell receptor (beta chain). The read is 3 residues too short to cover the CDR3 end, so that end is filled in from the germline J gene. The CDR3 has 14 residues. Germline CDR1 and CDR2: DFQATT and SNEGSKA (reference sequence). V trimming: 3 bases; J trimming: 7 bases; junction bases outside the gene matches: 6. The sample originates from a study of T cells in women clearing cervical HPV infection. Study details: Cases were women with histologically confirmed HPV16-related CIN3 or worse, including a couple of invasive cancers. No precancer developed; the control's incident HPV16 infection cleared within 12 months. Case blood was drawn a median about 150 days after lesion detection.

Assay: immunoSEQ multiplex PCR; the TCRdb copy retains only in-frame clones and omits some. With approximately 33,000 clones in the sample, the ten largest clones hold 8.4%. Cervical HPV DNA detected by MY09/MY11 PCR, typed by dot-blot. Sequenced material: blood buffy coat. This receptor was identified in a woman aged 18-69 years with a cervical HPV16 infection that either progressed to CIN3+ or cleared (not recorded which). J is TRBJ2-1 and V is TRBV20-1, with TRBD2 identical over 10 bases. The part of the CDR3 DNA that was read is TGCAGTGCTAGCCTAGCGGGAGTTGGGAATGAG. Protein product: CSASLAGVGNE. The entire CDR3 sequence reads CSASLAGVGNEQFF.